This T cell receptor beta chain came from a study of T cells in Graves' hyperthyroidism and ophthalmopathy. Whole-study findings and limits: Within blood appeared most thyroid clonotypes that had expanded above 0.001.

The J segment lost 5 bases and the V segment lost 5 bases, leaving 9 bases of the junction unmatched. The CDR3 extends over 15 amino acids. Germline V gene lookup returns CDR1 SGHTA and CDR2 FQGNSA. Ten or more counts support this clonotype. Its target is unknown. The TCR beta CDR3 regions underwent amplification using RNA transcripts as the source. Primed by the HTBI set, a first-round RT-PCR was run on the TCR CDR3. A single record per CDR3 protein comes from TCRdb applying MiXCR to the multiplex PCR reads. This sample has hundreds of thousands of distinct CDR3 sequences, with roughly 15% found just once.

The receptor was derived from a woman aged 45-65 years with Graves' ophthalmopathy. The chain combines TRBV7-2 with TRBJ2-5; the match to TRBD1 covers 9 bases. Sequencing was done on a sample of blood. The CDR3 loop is CASSGTGGALETQYF. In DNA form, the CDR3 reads TGTGCCAGCAGCGGTACAGGGGGCGCGTTGGAGACCCAGTACTTC. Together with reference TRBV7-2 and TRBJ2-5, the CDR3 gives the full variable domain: GAGVSQSPSNKVTEKGKDVELRCDPISGHTALYWYRQSLGQGLEFLIYFQGNSAPDKSGLPSDRFSAERTGGSVSTLTIQRTQQEDSAVYLCASSGTGGALETQYFGPGTRLLVL.